Sequencing of this TCR beta chain was carried out in a study of blood T cell repertoires in COVID-19. Whole-study context: T cells, B-cell-depleted T cells, or PBMCs supplied cDNA or gDNA.

Original methodology: By means of reference gene primer amplification, nucleated cell counts were estimated. Measured with immunoSEQ multiplex PCR; TCRdb has only the in-frame clones, and not every one. The D gene and trimming were derived from the DNA, and the V and J assignments and clone size from that table. The data contain 250,000 to 350,000 clones, approximately 86% of them singletons. This clone was found once. This clonotype was obtained from a man between 18 and 29 years old with active or convalescent COVID-19. The specimen sequenced was peripheral blood.

CDR3 sequence reads: CASSYRDRDTGELFF. The CDR3 nucleotides read TGTGCCAGCAGCTATCGGGACAGGGACACCGGGGAGCTGTTTTTT. The V call is TRBV11-3, the J call TRBJ2-2; TRBD1 matches 9 bases. The germline gives CDR1 SGHNT, CDR2 YENEEA. The CDR3 length is 15 residues. Trimming at V came to 4 bases and at J to 3 bases, leaving 3 bases not matched to a gene.